The rows below give T cell receptor beta chains drawn from one sample of a study of T cells in Graves' hyperthyroidism and ophthalmopathy. Each CDR3 protein is one row after TCRdb ran MiXCR on the multiplex PCR reads. The sample consists of roughly 700,000 distinct CDR3 sequences, 14% of them appearing once. Input material: blood. These receptors were collected from a woman aged 18-30 years with Graves' hyperthyroidism. CDR3s leave out the opening cysteine and the closing phenylalanine or tryptophan. The order of the fields is V gene, J gene, CDR3 protein.

v_gene: TRBV12-3/TRBV12-4
j_gene: TRBJ1-4
CDR3aa: ASSSWTGGEKLF

v_gene: TRBV20-1
j_gene: TRBJ2-2
CDR3aa: SARGRGRRPNTGELF

v_gene: TRBV12-3/TRBV12-4
j_gene: TRBJ2-1
CDR3aa: ASSLWKNSYNEQF

v_gene: TRBV4-2
j_gene: TRBJ2-2
CDR3aa: ASSNVENTGELF

v_gene: TRBV28
j_gene: TRBJ1-1
CDR3aa: ASSLPIPGGTEAF

v_gene: TRBV29-1
j_gene: TRBJ2-7
CDR3aa: SVADIGRAREQY

v_gene: TRBV5-6
j_gene: TRBJ2-2
CDR3aa: ASSLDGIGTDPTGELF

v_gene: TRBV6-1
j_gene: TRBJ2-1
CDR3aa: ASSEARIPYNEQF

v_gene: TRBV27
j_gene: TRBJ2-1
CDR3aa: ASSGSYDEQF

v_gene: TRBV6-1
j_gene: TRBJ1-2
CDR3aa: ASRPTGQSYGYT

v_gene: TRBV7-2
j_gene: TRBJ1-3
CDR3aa: ASSFITGAPGNTIY

v_gene: TRBV5-5
j_gene: TRBJ2-7
CDR3aa: ASRTGLWSYEQY

v_gene: TRBV6-1
j_gene: TRBJ1-2
CDR3aa: ASSPTGHGYT

v_gene: TRBV3-1
j_gene: TRBJ2-1
CDR3aa: ASSQDKGRQF

v_gene: TRBV3-1
j_gene: TRBJ2-1
CDR3aa: ASSQGGLNYNEQF

v_gene: TRBV20-1
j_gene: TRBJ2-1
CDR3aa: SARDPDRSGLMQF

v_gene: TRBV27
j_gene: TRBJ2-2
CDR3aa: ASTWASANTGELF

v_gene: TRBV7-2
j_gene: TRBJ2-7
CDR3aa: ASSSGREGRGRQY

v_gene: TRBV30
j_gene: TRBJ2-3
CDR3aa: AHNSDRDADTQY

v_gene: TRBV28
j_gene: TRBJ2-1
CDR3aa: ASSLITGERPYNEQF

v_gene: TRBV12-3/TRBV12-4
j_gene: TRBJ1-3
CDR3aa: ASSKGRTYSGNTIY

v_gene: TRBV27
j_gene: TRBJ2-1
CDR3aa: ASSITLNGGHEQF

v_gene: TRBV20-1
j_gene: TRBJ2-5
CDR3aa: SAREGASAGETQY

v_gene: TRBV4-2
j_gene: TRBJ1-5
CDR3aa: ASSQDLGRDQPQH

v_gene: TRBV18
j_gene: TRBJ1-1
CDR3aa: ASSLLGGTEAF

v_gene: TRBV19
j_gene: TRBJ2-7
CDR3aa: ASNWDSPSYEQY

v_gene: TRBV19
j_gene: TRBJ1-1
CDR3aa: ASSLRQGTTNTEAF

v_gene: TRBV6-2/TRBV6-3
j_gene: TRBJ1-4
CDR3aa: ASSGGTVLPATNEKLF

v_gene: TRBV9
j_gene: TRBJ2-1
CDR3aa: ASSGQDEQF

v_gene: TRBV28
j_gene: TRBJ2-1
CDR3aa: ASSGRLYFDEQF

v_gene: TRBV19
j_gene: TRBJ1-2
CDR3aa: ASGEGDAYGYT

v_gene: TRBV28
j_gene: TRBJ2-1
CDR3aa: ASSSPLGLAGDDEQF

v_gene: TRBV27
j_gene: TRBJ2-7
CDR3aa: ASSSPAGGPREQY

v_gene: TRBV24-1
j_gene: TRBJ2-1
CDR3aa: ATRDGAYNEQF

v_gene: TRBV3-1
j_gene: TRBJ2-1
CDR3aa: ASSQEFGGPLSNEQF

v_gene: TRBV15
j_gene: TRBJ2-2
CDR3aa: ATSPGLATTGELF

v_gene: TRBV7-9
j_gene: TRBJ1-5
CDR3aa: ASSLWTGRRMQPQH

v_gene: TRBV11-2
j_gene: TRBJ2-1
CDR3aa: ASSTSGRALSNEQF

v_gene: TRBV29-1
j_gene: TRBJ2-7
CDR3aa: SVGRGFYEQY

v_gene: TRBV5-5
j_gene: TRBJ2-7
CDR3aa: ASSLASLALEGNEQY

v_gene: TRBV20-1
j_gene: TRBJ1-1
CDR3aa: SAVRPGTAEAF